This T cell receptor (beta chain) was identified in a study of neurological immune-mediated disorders. Unmatched junction bases numbered 16, after V lost 4 bases and J lost 2 bases. The CDR3 totals 20 residues. CDR1 is SGHRS and CDR2 is YFSETQ in the germline V gene. This clonotype was observed at least ten times. TCRdb processed the 5' RACE reads anew with MiXCR; each CDR3 protein has one entry. The table records roughly 56,000 distinct CDR3 sequences, about 3.3% of them present only once. This TCR was sampled from a woman in her sixties with multiple sclerosis. The V gene is TRBV5-1, the J gene TRBJ2-4; 12 bases align to TRBD1. Input material: PBMCs. The CDR3 sequence: CASSHWDRGRTPDSKNIQYF. In nucleotides, the CDR3 is TGCGCCAGCAGCCATTGGGACAGGGGGCGGACCCCCGATTCCAAAAACATTCAGTACTTC.